This T cell receptor (beta chain) was sequenced in a study of T-cell memory formation after mild COVID-19. Turning to the study itself: Largely, the TCR clusters proved donor specific.

Points from the study as a whole: Clones that contracted from day 15 to 85 were balanced CD4/CD8, while later expanders leaned CD4+. CD4+ contracting clones lay mainly in CM and EM, CD8+ ones in EMRA.

Germline CDR1 SGHRS, CDR2 YFSETQ. The CDR3 consists of 16 residues. V lost 1 base and J lost 2, with 12 bases in between. TCRdb recomputed calls from the 5' RACE reads with MiXCR, one row per CDR3 protein. Seen here are about 240,000 distinct CDR3 sequences, 7.5% to 10% observed once, and the top ten hold roughly a fifth. For this clonotype: No antigen is known for it.

The specimen sequenced was PBMCs or a T cell subset sorted from them (not recorded which). The sequence was obtained from a man between 18 and 35 years old who had mild COVID-19 (a few samples of this study predate the infection). Cell type and time point are not known. The J gene is TRBJ2-2, the V gene TRBV5-1; tentative D call: TRBD2 (6 bases). The CDR3 nucleotides are TGCGCCAGCAGCTTGACCGGGGGTACTAACACCGGGGAGCTGTTTTTT. Translated: CASSLTGGTNTGELFF. Complete variable domain (other parts from reference TRBV5-1 and TRBJ2-2): KAGVTQTPRYLIKTRGQQVTLSCSPISGHRSVSWYQQTPGQGLQFLFEYFSETQRNKGNFPGRFSGRQFSNSRSEMNVSTLELGDSALYLCASSLTGGTNTGELFFGEGSRLTVL.